This T cell receptor (beta chain) is drawn from a study of neoadjuvant anti-PD-1 for oral cavity cancer. Turning to the study itself: Most patients had three to four biweekly doses of 3 mg/kg nivolumab before resection. Patients without progression got a fourth dose around day 43.

Notes on the study in general: Post-nivolumab, blood T cell clonality was significantly elevated in non-responders.

CDR3 length: 14 residues. The germline V and J ends were trimmed by 3 bases and 5 bases, with 10 bases remaining between them. The germline CDR1 and CDR2 sequences are MDHEN and SYDVKM. The table came from immunoSEQ multiplex PCR; TCRdb's copy has only in-frame clones and leaves some out. This sample carries 65,000 to 70,000 clones, 70% to 90% of them seen once, and the ten largest clones take approximately 2.6%. Sample time point: after neoadjuvant nivolumab, at surgical resection. Turning to this clone: Its antigen is still unknown.

The rearrangement links TRBV28 to TRBJ1-4; D is perhaps TRBD1 (6 bases). This sequence was found in a person aged 35 to 85 with oral cavity squamous cell carcinoma. The starting material was PBMCs, obtained after nivolumab (anti-PD-1) treatment. The CDR3 DNA sequence: TGTGCCAGCAGTTTTTTACAGGGCAATGAAAAACTGTTTTTT. This sequence encodes CASSFLQGNEKLFF.